This passage covers 20 T cell receptor beta chains from one sample sequenced in a study of OX40 agonist ivuxolimab in advanced cancers. The library was built by means of the immunoSEQ multiplex PCR assay. The table comes from immuneACCESS by way of TCRdb, which keeps in-frame sequences with V and J called. Part of the clones is missing from these tables; in studies checked, under half for an unresolved V gene and the rest for unknown reasons. The sample includes some 95,000 clones, with 70% to 90% observed a single time. The ten most abundant clones make up about 0.82% of the sample. This specimen was CD4+ or CD8+ T cells sorted from blood, taken in a trial of the OX40 agonist ivuxolimab. These receptors were obtained from an adult with an advanced solid tumor such as melanoma, head and neck, liver or kidney cancer.

A remark on this clone: The junction departs from germline at one end; a sequencing error may be responsible. The V gene is TRBV27, the J gene TRBJ2-1; D possibly corresponds to TRBD2 (5 bases). Germline V CDR1 and CDR2: MNHEY, SMNVEV (reference sequence). CDR3 length: 17 amino acids. The CDR3 reads CASSSLEAGNSHNEQFF. The DNA for the CDR3 is TGTGCCAGCAGTTCGTTAGAGGCGGGTAACTCCCACAATGAGCAGTTCTTC.

The CDR3 spells CASSATSGRASAGELFF. DNA for the CDR3: TGTGCCAGCAGTGCGACTAGCGGGAGGGCCAGTGCGGGGGAGCTGTTTTTT. The chain employs TRBV6-1 and TRBJ2-2, with 14 bases matching TRBD2. The CDR3 length is 17 residues. Germline V gives CDR1 MNHNS, CDR2 SASEGT. V was clipped by 4 bases and J by 8 bases; unmatched bases: 9.

The rearrangement links TRBV18 to TRBJ1-3; D remains ambiguous. Deletions cut 6 bases from V and 0 bases from J, with 12 bases between. The CDR3 length is 15 residues. The germline V gene encodes CDR1 KGHSH and CDR2 LQKENI. CDR3: CASSPSGGSGNTIYF. For the CDR3, the DNA is TGTGCCAGCTCCCCATCCGGAGGCTCTGGAAACACCATATATTTT.

This chain connects TRBV23-1 to TRBJ1-1; tentatively, D is TRBD1 (6 bases). TRBV23-1 is labeled an ORF, and its function is uncertain. This CDR3 is 15 amino acids long. Deletions cut 0 bases from V and 5 bases from J, with 13 bases between. For the CDR3, the DNA is TGCGCCAGCAGTCAATCGATACCAGGGGAGACTGAAGCTTTCTTT. It encodes CASSQSIPGETEAFF.

The chain joins TRBV7-9 to TRBJ2-5; 9 nucleotides agree with TRBD2. This CDR3 region has 17 residues. V trimming: 5 bases; J trimming: 4 bases; junction bases outside the gene matches: 14. Germline values: CDR1 SEHNR, CDR2 FQNEAQ (reference sequence). Here the CDR3 DNA reads TGTGCCAGCAGCCGAGCGGGTTTGGCGGGAGGGCGAGAGACCCAGTACTTC. Translation gives CASSRAGLAGGRETQYF.

The V gene is TRBV19, the J gene TRBJ2-1; D not resolved. Germline loops: CDR1 LNHDA, CDR2 SQIVND (reference sequence). The CDR3 extends over 13 amino acids. Trimming cost V 1 base and J 5 bases, with 6 bases left between them. The CDR3 here is CASSIGLNNEQFF. The CDR3 coding sequence is TGTGCCAGTAGTATAGGATTAAACAATGAGCAGTTCTTC.

On this clone: At one of its ends the junction is not consistent with the germline gene, which may arise from a read error. The V gene is TRBV7-7, the J gene TRBJ2-5; no definite D call. CDR1 SSHAT and CDR2 FNYEAQ come from the germline V gene (reference sequence). The CDR3 runs 14 residues. CDR3 coding DNA: TGTGCTAGCAGCTTAGGGTCCGGGCCGGAGACCCAGTACTTC. Amino acids: CASSLGSGPETQYF. The whole variable domain, filled in from reference TRBV7-7 and TRBJ2-5, reads GAGVSQSPRYKVTKRGQDVTLRCDPISSHATLYWYQQALGQGPEFLTYFNYEAQPDKSGLPSDRFSAERPEGSISTLTIQRTEQRDSAMYRCASSLGSGPETQYFGPGTRLLVL.

V gene TRBV4-1 combines with J gene TRBJ1-2; no reliable D call. Looked up from germline, CDR1 is MGHRA and CDR2 is YSYEKL. Between the trimmed V and J ends, which lost 4 bases and 8 bases, there was a span of 14 bases. The CDR3 extends over 13 amino acids. Written as DNA, the CDR3 is TGCGCCAGCAGCCTATCGACGAGCGACGGCTACACCTTC. This translates into CASSLSTSDGYTF.

The chain links TRBV5-1 to TRBJ2-7, with D perhaps TRBD1 or TRBD2 (6 bases each). V was pared by 3 bases and J by 2 bases, with 15 bases between. Germline V gene sequence: CDR1 SGHRS, CDR2 YFSETQ. The CDR3 extends over 15 amino acids. This chain's CDR3 is CASSSTGWGAYEQYF. The CDR3 DNA follows: TGCGCCAGCAGCTCCACAGGGTGGGGGGCCTACGAGCAGTACTTC.

This clone came up a few times. The V and J genes are TRBV19 and TRBJ1-5; a weak D match, TRBD1 (6 bases). Trimming pared 5 bases from V and 3 bases from J, leaving 14 bases between. The CDR3 is 15 amino acids. Looked up from germline, CDR1 is LNHDA and CDR2 is SQIVND (reference sequence). CDR3 loop: CASSPQGRNNQPQHF. The DNA of the CDR3 is TGTGCCAGTAGTCCTCAGGGGCGGAACAATCAGCCCCAGCATTTT.

The chain combines TRBV10-3 with TRBJ2-2; D gene ambiguous. The CDR3 extends over 15 amino acids. V was pared by 8 bases and J by 4 bases, with 17 bases between. Germline CDR1 and CDR2: ENHRY and SYGVKD. The CDR3 DNA reads as TGTGCCATCTCCGAGTGGGCCGCCGGCACCGGGGAGCTGTTTTTT. It translates to CAISEWAAGTGELFF.

The chain is built from TRBV27 and TRBJ2-3, with 8 bases lining up with TRBD1. CDR1 is MNHEY and CDR2 is SMNVEV in the germline V gene (reference sequence). The CDR3 is 15 amino acids. The junction had 7 bases not matched to a gene; V was cut back by 6 bases and J by 2 bases. The CDR3 protein is CASSRGDRYTDTQYF. In DNA form, the CDR3 reads TGTGCCAGCAGCAGAGGGGACAGGTACACAGATACGCAGTATTTT.

The chain employs TRBV11-1 and TRBJ1-1, with D hard to call. V lost 5 bases and J 3 bases, leaving 13 bases between the germline ends. The CDR3 extends over 14 amino acids. Per the germline V gene, CDR1 is SGHAT and CDR2 is FQDESV (reference sequence). DNA for the CDR3: TGTGCCAGCAGCCTTGACAAGGGCCACACTGAAGCTTTCTTT. Amino acids: CASSLDKGHTEAFF.

The chain joins TRBV7-4 to TRBJ1-4; no clear D. The V end lost 3 bases, the J end lost 9 bases, and 14 bases lay between the germline ends. This CDR3 is built from 14 residues. Per the germline V gene, CDR1 is SGHVT and CDR2 is SQSDAQ. The CDR3, as DNA: TGTGCCAGCAGCTTCAGGAGTACTTTTCAAAAACTGTTTTTT. Its translation: CASSFRSTFQKLFF.

This clone was detected once. This chain links TRBV19 with TRBJ2-4; D uncertain. Trimming removed 6 bases at V and 11 bases at J, with 11 bases between. CDR1 and CDR2 from the germline V gene are LNHDA and SQIVND (reference sequence). This CDR3 is 11 amino acids long. CDR3 loop: CASRLEEVQYF. CDR3 nucleotide sequence: TGTGCCAGTAGGCTAGAGGAAGTTCAGTACTTC.

This rearrangement joins TRBV12-5 to TRBJ2-3; D not resolved. Trimming stripped 5 bases from V and 2 bases from J, with 11 bases between. The germline CDR1 and CDR2 sequences are LGHNT and FRNRAP. There are 14 residues in the CDR3. The CDR3 spells CASGRSPLTDTQYF. CDR3 nucleotides: TGTGCTAGTGGTCGTAGCCCTCTCACAGATACGCAGTATTTT.

The chain recombines TRBV6-4 with TRBJ1-6; 8 positions match TRBD1. The junction had 3 bases not matched to a gene; V was cut back by 2 bases and J by 6 bases. CDR3 length: 15 residues. Germline-derived CDR1 and CDR2 are MRHNA and SNTAGT. For the CDR3, the DNA is TGTGCCAGCAGTGACGGGACAGGCGGTAATTCACCCCTCCACTTT. Its translation is CASSDGTGGNSPLHF.

With respect to this clone: At the DNA level, this CDR3 is encoded by other sequences in the same sample as well. J is TRBJ2-3 and V is TRBV5-1, with D perhaps TRBD1 (6 bases). CDR3 length equals 14 residues. Trimming removed 4 bases at V and 2 bases at J, with 11 bases between. Germline values: CDR1 SGHRS, CDR2 YFSETQ. The CDR3 sequence is CASSLGQSTDTQYF. CDR3 coding DNA: TGCGCCAGCAGCCTTGGACAGTCCACAGATACGCAGTATTTT.

V usage is TRBV28 and J usage is TRBJ2-1; 10 bases match TRBD2. Germline V lookup: CDR1 MDHEN, CDR2 SYDVKM. V shed 8 bases, J shed 8 bases, and the junction held 27 bases outside the gene matches. The CDR3 spans 20 residues. The CDR3 region has the DNA TGTGCCAGCCTACCTCCCTTCCCAGGAGCTAGCGGGAGTTTAGGTGATGAGCAGTTCTTC. Protein product: CASLPPFPGASGSLGDEQFF.

The chain links TRBV29-1 to TRBJ2-2; no clear D gene. The CDR3 is made up of 14 amino acids. Trimming stripped 7 bases from V and 2 bases from J, with 14 bases between. From germline, CDR1 is SQVTM and CDR2 ANQGSEA. This chain's CDR3 is CSAEPATNTGELFF. CDR3 coding DNA: TGCAGCGCCGAACCGGCCACCAACACCGGGGAGCTGTTTTTT.